This TCR beta chain was recovered during a study of OX40 agonist ivuxolimab in advanced cancers. Whole-study context: Each dose-escalation patient presented with hepatocellular carcinoma, melanoma, renal cell or head and neck cancer. Study-wide findings and caveats: Expanded peripheral T-cell antigen specificity went undetermined.

Profiling relied on immunoSEQ multiplex PCR, and the TCRdb table lists in-frame clones only, not all of them. Of approximately 22,000 clones listed, approximately 83% are singletons. For this clone: Its target is unknown.

The length of the CDR3 is 14 residues. Germline assignment: CDR1 LNHNV and CDR2 YYDKDF (reference sequence). V lost 5 bases and J 1 base, leaving 11 bases between the germline ends. The sequence derives from an adult with an advanced solid tumor such as melanoma, head and neck, liver or kidney cancer. The sample was CD4+ or CD8+ T cells sorted from blood, taken in a trial of the OX40 agonist ivuxolimab. The chain joins TRBV15 to TRBJ2-5; D might be TRBD2 (6 bases). In nucleotides, the CDR3 is TGTGCCACCAGCGGCAGGAGGGGCCAAGAGACCCAGTACTTC. As protein: CATSGRRGQETQYF.